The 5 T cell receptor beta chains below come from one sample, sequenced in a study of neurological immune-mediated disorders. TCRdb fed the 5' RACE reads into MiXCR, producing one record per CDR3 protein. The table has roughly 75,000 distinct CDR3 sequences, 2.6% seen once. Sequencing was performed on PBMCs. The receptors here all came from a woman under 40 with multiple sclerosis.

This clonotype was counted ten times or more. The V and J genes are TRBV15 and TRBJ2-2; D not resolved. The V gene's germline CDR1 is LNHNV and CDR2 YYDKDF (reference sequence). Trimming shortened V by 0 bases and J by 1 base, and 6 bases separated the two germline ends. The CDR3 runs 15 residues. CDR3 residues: CATSREGLNTGELFF. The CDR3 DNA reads TGTGCCACCAGCAGAGAAGGGCTGAACACCGGGGAGCTGTTTTTT. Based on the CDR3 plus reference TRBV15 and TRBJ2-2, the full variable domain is DAMVIQNPRYQVTQFGKPVTLSCSQTLNHNVMYWYQQKSSQAPKLLFHYYDKDFNNEADTPDNFQSRRPNTSFCFLDIRSPGLGDTAMYLCATSREGLNTGELFFGEGSRLTVL.

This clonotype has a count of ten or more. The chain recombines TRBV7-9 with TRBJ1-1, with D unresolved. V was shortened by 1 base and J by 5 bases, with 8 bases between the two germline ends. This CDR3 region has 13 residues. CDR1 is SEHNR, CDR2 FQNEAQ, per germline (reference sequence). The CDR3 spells CASSLELGTEAFF. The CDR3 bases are TGTGCCAGCAGCTTAGAGTTAGGTACTGAAGCTTTCTTT.

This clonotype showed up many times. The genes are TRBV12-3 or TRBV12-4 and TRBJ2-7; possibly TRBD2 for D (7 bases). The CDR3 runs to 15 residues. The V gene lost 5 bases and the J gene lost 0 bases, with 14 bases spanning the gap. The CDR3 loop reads CASSGGAGLSYEQYF. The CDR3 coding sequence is TGTGCCAGCAGTGGGGGGGCTGGACTCTCCTACGAGCAGTACTTC.

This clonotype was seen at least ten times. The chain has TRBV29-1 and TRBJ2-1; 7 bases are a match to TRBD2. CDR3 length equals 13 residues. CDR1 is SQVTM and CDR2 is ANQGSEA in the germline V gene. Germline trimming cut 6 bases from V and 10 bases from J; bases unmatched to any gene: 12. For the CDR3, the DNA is TGCAGCGTGGAGCGGGATAATACTAGAGAGCAGTTCTTC. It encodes CSVERDNTREQFF.

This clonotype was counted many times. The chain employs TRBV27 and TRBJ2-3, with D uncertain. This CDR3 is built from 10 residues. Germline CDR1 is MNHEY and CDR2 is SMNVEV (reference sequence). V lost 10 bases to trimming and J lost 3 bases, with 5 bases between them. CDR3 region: CATGTDTQYF. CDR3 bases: TGTGCCACGGGTACAGATACGCAGTATTTT.